This TCR beta chain was obtained from a study of glioma-infiltrating T cells. The iRepertoire nested amplicon-rescue multiplex PCR amplified TCR alpha and beta CDR3s from RNA. Each CDR3 protein gets one entry after TCRdb re-called the multiplex PCR reads with MiXCR. The sample includes around 190,000 distinct CDR3 sequences, over 30% of them seen just once. This CDR3 is 17 amino acids long. CDR1 is MGHRA and CDR2 is YSYEKL in the germline V gene. A note on this clonotype: A read error may be the cause here, since a much bigger clone is one base away.

This receptor was taken from a human donor with low-grade glioma or glioblastoma, undergoing nonglioma brain surgery, or in good health (not recorded which). The chain employs TRBV4-1 and TRBJ2-5, with 15 bases fitting TRBD2. Source material: glioma tissue, nonneoplastic brain tissue, or PBMCs (not recorded which). CDR3 nucleotides: TGTGCCAGCAGCCGCGGACTAGCGGGAGGGCTCCAAGAGACCGAGTACTTC. Protein sequence: CASSRGLAGGLQETEYF.